What follows describes a single T cell receptor (beta chain). The target of this receptor is not known. No base quality values were provided; no much bigger clone lies one nucleotide off. The record originates from a study of memory CD4+ T cells and cytomegalovirus serostatus (dated by TCRdb to about 2019). Some background on the complete study: The roughly 35 healthy Belgian adults in the cohort included 9 who were CMV seropositive and 24 who were CMV seronegative. To replicate a published TCR-based CMV serostatus classifier, the researchers sequenced the CD4+ memory TCRbeta repertoires of a Belgian cohort whose cytomegalovirus serostatus was known. Study-wide findings and limitations: CMV serostatus prediction reached a median bootstrapped AUC of 0.95 with the original framework and over 0.8 with a US-trained random forest. Of under 200 previously reported CMV-associated TCRbeta sequences, approximately 70 appeared in the CD4+ memory repertoires, each in one to five individuals. Only CD4+CD45RO+ memory cells were sequenced, unlike the original study, which covered naive and memory CD4+ and CD8+ populations. The results were interpreted as suggesting that the CMV-associated TCR signature is mostly present in the CD4+ memory repertoire. On the Belgian cohort, the classifier built on the original framework reached a median bootstrapped AUC of almost 0.96, with a 95% CI of 0.76-1.00.

The Quick-DNA Microprep Kit was used to extract genomic DNA from the sorted cells. TCRbeta DNA was amplified with the immunoSEQ hsTCRbeta kit following the manufacturer's protocol. TCRbeta libraries were sequenced on an Illumina MiSeq instrument. As for the authors' bioinformatics: Removing out-of-frame sequences left a few million distinct TCRbeta sequences, an average of about 67,000 per individual. Each individual was scored using the number of some 160 previously reported CMV-associated TCRbeta sequences that the individual carried and the total number of productive distinct TCRbeta sequences. A beta-binomial model was reimplemented in Python, and random forests from scikit-learn, run with default parameters, were trained on data from the US cohort. On the Belgian cohort, classifier performance was reported as the median AUC, along with percentile confidence intervals, across 10,000 bootstrap iterations. TCRdb limited this immuneACCESS table to in-frame rearrangements with V and J called. A share of clones is missing; checked studies link under half to unresolved V genes, and the rest is unexplained. V and J calls and clone size are given by that table; D and trimming were obtained from the DNA. Within this sample are roughly 45,000 clones, with roughly 78% of them counted one time only. The ten largest clones add up to approximately 0.78% of the sample.

Single viable CD3+CD4+CD8-CD45RO+ cells were sorted as memory CD4+ T cells on a FACSAria II. CMV serostatus was determined with a Roche Elecsys assay detecting serum IgG against CMV pp150, pp28, p38 and p52. Once the samples were thawed, total CD4+ T cells were enriched through positive selection using CD4 magnetic microbeads. The samples came from a separate study whose specific focus was interrogating the CD4+ T cell memory repertoire. Peripheral blood mononuclear cells were isolated and cryopreserved following standard operating procedures; serum was stored at -80 °C. The staining used CD3-PerCP (BW264/56), CD4-APC (RPA-T4), CD45RO-PE (UCHT1) and CD8-Pacific Orange (3B5) antibodies, and Sytox blue was used to exclude non-viable cells. Measured from the cysteine to the phenylalanine, the CDR3 is 15 residues long. CDR3 DNA only is kept here, 45 bases in frame from base 1. Unmatched junction bases come to 7, with V trimmed by 6 bases and J by 5 bases. For CDR1 and CDR2, the germline V gene lists ENHRY and SYGVKD.

The source material was memory CD4+ T cells from blood. The chain was built from TRBV10-3 and TRBJ2-2; 9 of the junction bases match TRBD2. The clonotype originates from an adult in good health and CMV-seronegative. The DNA reads TGTGCCATCAGGCCAGCGGGGGGTCGGACCGGGGAGCTGTTTTTT. This encodes CAIRPAGGRTGELFF.